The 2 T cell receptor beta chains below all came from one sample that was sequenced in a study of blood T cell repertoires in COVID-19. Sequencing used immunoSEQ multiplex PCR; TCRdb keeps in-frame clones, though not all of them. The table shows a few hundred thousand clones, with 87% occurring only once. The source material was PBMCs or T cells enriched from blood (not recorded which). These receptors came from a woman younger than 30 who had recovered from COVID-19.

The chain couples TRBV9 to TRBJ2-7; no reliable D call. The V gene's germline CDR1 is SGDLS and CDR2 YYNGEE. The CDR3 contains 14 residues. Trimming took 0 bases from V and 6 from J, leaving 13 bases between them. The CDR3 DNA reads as TGTGCCAGCAGCGTAGCTACGATGAACGGCGAGCAGTACTTC. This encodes CASSVATMNGEQYF.

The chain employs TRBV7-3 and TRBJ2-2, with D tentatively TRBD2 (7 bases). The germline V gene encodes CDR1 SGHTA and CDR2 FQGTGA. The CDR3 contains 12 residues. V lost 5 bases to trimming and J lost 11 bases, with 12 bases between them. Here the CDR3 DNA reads TGTGCCAGCAGCCAAGGGGGGGACGAGCTGTTTTTT. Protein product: CASSQGGDELFF.